This T cell receptor (beta chain) derives from a study of post-analysis software for immune sequencing data. Study-level background: Disease courses included relapsing-remitting, secondary progressive and progressive-relapsing multiple sclerosis. Regarding the study as a whole: Controls showed lower frequencies than patients for five or six TRBV segments, and TRBV5-6, TRBV5-1 and TRBV20-1 were among these. The F measure placed samples prepared in the same batch into strongly shared clusters. Versus controls, multiple sclerosis patients showed significantly lower diversity (normalized Chao1).

The CDR3 has 13 amino acids. Deletions cut 7 bases from V and 4 bases from J, with 11 bases between. Germline V lookup: CDR1 MNHNY, CDR2 SVGAGI (reference sequence). The library was made from cDNA and included unique molecular identifiers. Out of about 0.9 to 10 million T cells, 470,000 or so cDNA molecules were generated. MiXCR, applied by TCRdb to the PCR reads, yields one record per CDR3 protein. The sample has roughly 410,000 distinct CDR3 sequences; less than 40% are singletons. In this sample, this clonotype turned up a few times. Its specificity is unknown. The clonotype comes from a girl aged 5-17 years with multiple sclerosis. The sequencing sample was made of blood. J is TRBJ2-1 and V is TRBV6-6; D is tentatively TRBD1 or TRBD2 (5 bases each). The CDR3 DNA reads TGTGCCAGCATCCGGGACCTTTACAATGAGCAGTTCTTC. Translating gives CASIRDLYNEQFF.